The clone carrying this TCR beta chain was seen more than once but under ten times. Its antigen is unidentified. These data originate in a study of vaccination and CD4 T cells after COVID-19. Study-wide background: Median time from COVID diagnosis to post-COVID sampling was 101 days (35 to 161).

The Oncomine TCR Beta short-read assay was what sequenced the DNA obtained from cultured CD4+ T cells. Each CDR3 protein is one row after TCRdb ran MiXCR on the PCR reads. The repertoire consists of thousands of distinct CDR3 sequences, with 35% to 40% occurring once and the leading ten covering approximately 45%. Described treatment: roughly 10-day PBMC culture with coronavirus spike peptide pools or control peptides (ViraFEST assay). These CD4+ T cells came from an unexposed donor, sampled before the COVID-19 pandemic (2011-2018). Input material: CD4+ T cells from blood, cultured in vitro. The sequence came from a human donor in good health.

CDR3 protein: CASIGPPRGEAFF. The DNA of the CDR3 is TGTGCCAGCATCGGCCCACCCCGCGGTGAAGCTTTCTTT. The V gene is TRBV6-1, the J gene TRBJ1-1, with unresolved D. Germline V gene data show CDR1 as MNHNS and CDR2 as SASEGT. The CDR3 has 13 residues. V was clipped by 7 bases and J by 7 bases, with 16 bases between them.